The T cell receptor beta chain described here comes from a study of shared T cell receptors in the human thymus. TCRdb's table, derived via immunoSEQ multiplex PCR, lists solely in-frame clones and lacks some. The data hold hundreds of thousands of clones, with around 87% observed a single time. There are 14 residues in the CDR3. V lost 2 bases to trimming and J lost 3 bases, with 11 bases between them. CDR1 and CDR2 (germline): MDHEN, SYDVKM. The same data also went into a second study, on human thymus T cells. That study adds: Donors consisted of healthy Finnish infants (having corrective surgery for congenital heart defects). Corrective heart surgery yielded the resections from which the thymus tissue came. Gene usage (both V and J) appeared biased in thymic and blood repertoires. Unrelated individuals were reported by related research to share highly overlapping thymic repertoires.

J is TRBJ2-7 and V is TRBV28; D gene uncertain. Input material: thymocytes. This receptor was obtained from a boy under two years old with a congenital heart defect. CDR3 in DNA: TGTGCCAGCAGTTTAGTGGCAAAACACTACGAGCAGTACTTC. It yields the protein CASSLVAKHYEQYF. The complete variable domain, with remaining parts taken from reference TRBV28 and TRBJ2-7, reads DVKVTQSSRYLVKRTGEKVFLECVQDMDHENMFWYRQDPGLGLRLIYFSYDVKMKEKGDIPEGYSVSREKKERFSLILESASTNQTSMYLCASSLVAKHYEQYFGPGTRLTVT.